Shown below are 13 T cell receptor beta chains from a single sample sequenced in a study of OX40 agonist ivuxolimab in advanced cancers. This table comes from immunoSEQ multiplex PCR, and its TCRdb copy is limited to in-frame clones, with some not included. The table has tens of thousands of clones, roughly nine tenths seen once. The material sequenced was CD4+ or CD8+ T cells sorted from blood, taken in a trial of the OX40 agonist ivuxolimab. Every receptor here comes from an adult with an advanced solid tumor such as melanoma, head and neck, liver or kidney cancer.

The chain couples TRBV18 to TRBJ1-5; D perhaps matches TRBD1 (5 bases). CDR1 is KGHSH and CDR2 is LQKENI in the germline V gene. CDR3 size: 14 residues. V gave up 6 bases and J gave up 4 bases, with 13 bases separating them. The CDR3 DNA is TGTGCCAGCTCCCCCGTCGGGACGAATCAGCCCCAGCATTTT. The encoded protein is CASSPVGTNQPQHF.

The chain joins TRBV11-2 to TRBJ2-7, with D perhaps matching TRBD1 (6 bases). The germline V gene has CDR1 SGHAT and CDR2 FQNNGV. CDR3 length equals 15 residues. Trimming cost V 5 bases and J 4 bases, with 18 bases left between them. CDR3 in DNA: TGTGCCAGCAGCCTGTACGGACAGCCTCTATACGAGCAGTACTTC. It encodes CASSLYGQPLYEQYF. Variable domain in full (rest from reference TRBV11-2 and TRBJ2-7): EAGVAQSPRYKIIEKRQSVAFWCNPISGHATLYWYQQILGQGPKLLIQFQNNGVVDDSQLPKDRFSAERLKGVDSTLKIQPAKLEDSAVYLCASSLYGQPLYEQYFGPGTRLTVT.

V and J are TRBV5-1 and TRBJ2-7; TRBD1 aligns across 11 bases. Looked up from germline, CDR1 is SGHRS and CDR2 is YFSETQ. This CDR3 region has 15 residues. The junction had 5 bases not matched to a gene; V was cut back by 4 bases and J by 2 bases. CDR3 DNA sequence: TGCGCCAGCAGCCCGGGACAGGGGGGGACCTACGAGCAGTACTTC. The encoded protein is CASSPGQGGTYEQYF.

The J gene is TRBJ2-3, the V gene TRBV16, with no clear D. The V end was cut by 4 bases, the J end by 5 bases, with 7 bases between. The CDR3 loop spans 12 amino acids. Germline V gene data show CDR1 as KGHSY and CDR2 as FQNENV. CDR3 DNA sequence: TGTGCCAGCAGCCCTACGGGAGATACGCAGTATTTT. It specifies CASSPTGDTQYF.

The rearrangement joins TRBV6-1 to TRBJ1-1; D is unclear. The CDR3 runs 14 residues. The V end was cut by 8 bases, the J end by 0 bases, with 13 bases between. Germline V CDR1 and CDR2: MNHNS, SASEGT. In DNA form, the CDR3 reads TGTGCCAGCTTAGGCAGACCCATGAACACTGAAGCTTTCTTT. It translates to CASLGRPMNTEAFF.

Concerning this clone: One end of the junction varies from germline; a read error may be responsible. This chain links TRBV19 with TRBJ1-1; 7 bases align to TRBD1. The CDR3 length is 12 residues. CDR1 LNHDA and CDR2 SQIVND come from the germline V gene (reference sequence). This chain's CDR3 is CASSRQTGSAVF. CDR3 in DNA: TGTGCCAGTAGTCGTCAGACAGGGTCTGCCGTTTTT.

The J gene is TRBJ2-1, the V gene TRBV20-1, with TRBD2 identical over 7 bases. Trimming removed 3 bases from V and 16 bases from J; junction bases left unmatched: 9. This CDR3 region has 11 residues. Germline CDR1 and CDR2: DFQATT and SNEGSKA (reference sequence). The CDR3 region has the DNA TGCAGTGCTAGTTTTGGGAGGGCCCAATTCTTC. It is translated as CSASFGRAQFF.

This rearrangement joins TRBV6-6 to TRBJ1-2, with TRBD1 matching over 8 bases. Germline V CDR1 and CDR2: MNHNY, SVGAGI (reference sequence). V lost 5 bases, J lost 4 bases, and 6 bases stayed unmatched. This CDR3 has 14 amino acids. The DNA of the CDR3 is TGTGCCAGCAGTCCGGCAGGGGGCCTCTATGGCTACACCTTC. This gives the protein CASSPAGGLYGYTF.

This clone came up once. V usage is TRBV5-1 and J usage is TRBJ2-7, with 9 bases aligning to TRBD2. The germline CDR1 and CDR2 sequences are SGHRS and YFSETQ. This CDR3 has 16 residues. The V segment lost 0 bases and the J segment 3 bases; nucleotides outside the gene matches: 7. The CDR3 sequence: CASSLVPRSGGYEQYF. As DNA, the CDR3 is TGCGCCAGCAGCTTGGTTCCACGTAGCGGGGGCTACGAGCAGTACTTC.

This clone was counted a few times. CDR3 nucleotides: TGTGCCAGTAGTTTGGCCTTTATCTACGAGCAGTACTTC. Protein product: CASSLAFIYEQYF. The genes are TRBV19 and TRBJ2-7, with no clear D. Germline V gene data show CDR1 as LNHDA and CDR2 as SQIVND (reference sequence). The CDR3 extends over 13 amino acids. V lost 5 bases and J lost 3, with 11 bases in between.

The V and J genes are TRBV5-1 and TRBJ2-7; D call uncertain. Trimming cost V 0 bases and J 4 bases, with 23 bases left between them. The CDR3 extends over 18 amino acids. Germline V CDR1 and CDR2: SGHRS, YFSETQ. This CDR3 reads CASSLDPPRRNTIYEQYF. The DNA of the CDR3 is TGCGCCAGCAGCTTGGACCCGCCGCGCCGGAACACTATATACGAGCAGTACTTC.

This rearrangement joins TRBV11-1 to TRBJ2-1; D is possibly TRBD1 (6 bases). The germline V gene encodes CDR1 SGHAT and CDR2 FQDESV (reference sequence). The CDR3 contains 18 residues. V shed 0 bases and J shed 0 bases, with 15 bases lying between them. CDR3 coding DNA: TGTGCCAGCAGCTTAGCGCGAGGGGGATCCTTCTCCTACAATGAGCAGTTCTTC. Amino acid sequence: CASSLARGGSFSYNEQFF. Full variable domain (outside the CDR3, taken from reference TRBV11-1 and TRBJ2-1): EAEVAQSPRYKITEKSQAVAFWCDPISGHATLYWYRQILGQGPELLVQFQDESVVDDSQLPKDRFSAERLKGVDSTLKIQPAELGDSAMYLCASSLARGGSFSYNEQFFGPGTRLTVL.

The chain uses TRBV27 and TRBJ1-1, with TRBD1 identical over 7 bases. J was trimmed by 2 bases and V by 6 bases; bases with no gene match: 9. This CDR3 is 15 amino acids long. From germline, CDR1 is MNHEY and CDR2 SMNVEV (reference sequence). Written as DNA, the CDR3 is TGTGCCAGCAGGTCCAACAGGGGATTTAACACTGAAGCTTTCTTT. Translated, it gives CASRSNRGFNTEAFF.